These 30 T cell receptor beta chains originate from one sample sequenced in a study of T cell responses to AZD1222 COVID-19 vaccine. Some clones are missing from TCRdb's copy, which holds only in-frame ones; the method was immunoSEQ multiplex PCR. The sample carries fewer than 55,000 clones, around 85% recorded once. The starting material was peripheral blood, obtained on day 0 of MenACWY control vaccination. These receptors were obtained from an adult in good health.

The chain is built from TRBV5-1 and TRBJ1-1; D perhaps matches TRBD1 (6 bases). V was cut by 2 bases and J by 1 base, with 12 bases left in between. The CDR3 has 15 amino acids. Germline CDR1 is SGHRS and CDR2 is YFSETQ. The CDR3 spells CASSFQGPQNTEAFF. In nucleotides, the CDR3 is TGCGCCAGCAGCTTCCAGGGGCCCCAGAACACTGAAGCTTTCTTT.

The chain links TRBV30 to TRBJ1-1; D might be TRBD1 (6 bases). CDR1 and CDR2 from the germline V gene are GTSNPN and SVGIG (reference sequence). V was cut by 3 bases and J by 3 bases, with 11 bases left in between. The CDR3 consists of 13 residues. Here the CDR3 DNA reads TGTGCCTGGAGACTACAGGGCTACACTGAAGCTTTCTTT. This encodes CAWRLQGYTEAFF.

V gene TRBV18 combines with J gene TRBJ1-1, with TRBD1 identical over 8 bases. V trimming: 2 bases; J trimming: 4 bases; junction bases outside the gene matches: 12. Germline V gives CDR1 KGHSH, CDR2 LQKENI. This CDR3 has 17 residues. Here the CDR3 reads CASSPTSLGRGLTEAFF. In DNA, the CDR3 is TGTGCCAGCTCACCAACCAGCTTGGGCAGGGGGCTCACTGAAGCTTTCTTT.

This chain joins TRBV10-3 and TRBJ1-2; D is possibly TRBD1 (5 bases). Germline-derived CDR1 and CDR2 are ENHRY and SYGVKD. This CDR3 is 15 amino acids long. The ends were cut back, 4 bases at V and 8 bases at J, with 20 bases in the middle. CDR3 region: CAISGFLGTQSGYTF. Here the CDR3 DNA reads TGTGCCATCAGTGGATTTCTCGGGACGCAGTCGGGCTACACCTTC.

This clone has more than one count but fewer than ten. The chain employs TRBV19 and TRBJ1-5; no clear D. V gave up 5 bases and J gave up 9 bases, with 14 bases separating them. Looked up from germline, CDR1 is LNHDA and CDR2 is SQIVND (reference sequence). The CDR3 totals 13 residues. CDR3 protein: CASSAIMVVPQHF. Written as DNA, the CDR3 is TGTGCCAGTAGTGCAATTATGGTAGTGCCCCAGCATTTT.

V and J are TRBV3-1 (or the pseudogene TRBV3-2) and TRBJ1-2, with a possible D match to TRBD1 (6 bases). The V end was cut by 0 bases, the J end by 6 bases, with 35 bases between. This CDR3 is built from 22 residues. The germline gives CDR1 LGHDT, CDR2 YNNKEL (reference sequence). CDR3 in amino acids: CASSQERQASTLRGVLPNGYTF. The DNA of the CDR3 is TGTGCCAGCAGCCAAGAACGACAGGCTTCGACTCTTAGGGGGGTTTTACCAAATGGCTACACCTTC.

This chain links TRBV7-9 with TRBJ1-4; maybe TRBD1 (5 bases). Trimming stripped 2 bases from V and 6 bases from J, with 16 bases between. Germline-derived CDR1 and CDR2 are SEHNR and FQNEAQ (reference sequence). The CDR3 covers 16 residues. The CDR3 loop reads CASSLNMGPKDEKLFF. CDR3 coding DNA: TGTGCCAGCAGCTTAAACATGGGGCCTAAGGATGAAAAACTGTTTTTT.

The gene calls are TRBV5-1 and TRBJ1-4, with D uncertain. The V gene lost 5 bases and the J gene lost 3 bases, with 14 bases spanning the gap. CDR1 SGHRS and CDR2 YFSETQ come from the germline V gene. CDR3 length: 15 amino acids. CDR3 in amino acids: CASRTGSAANEKLFF. DNA of the CDR3: TGCGCCAGCAGGACTGGGAGCGCCGCTAATGAAAAACTGTTTTTT.

This rearrangement joins TRBV9 to TRBJ1-3; D is ambiguous. This CDR3 region has 13 residues. The V and J ends lost 8 bases and 0 bases respectively, with 9 bases between them. The germline V gene encodes CDR1 SGDLS and CDR2 YYNGEE. The CDR3 sequence is CARRVYSGNTIYF. The CDR3 DNA is TGTGCCAGGCGGGTGTACTCTGGAAACACCATATATTTT.

This chain connects TRBV7-9 to TRBJ1-2; D is ambiguous. CDR3 length: 12 amino acids. The V end was cut by 5 bases, the J end by 4 bases, with 8 bases between. Germline CDR1 SEHNR, CDR2 FQNEAQ (reference sequence). The CDR3 DNA reads as TGTGCCAGCAGCAGCGAAGGCTATGGCTACACCTTC. Encoded protein: CASSSEGYGYTF.

The gene calls are TRBV7-2 and TRBJ2-5; D is unclear. CDR3 size: 14 residues. Germline V lookup: CDR1 SGHTA, CDR2 FQGNSA. With 1 base removed from V and 1 base from J, the gap between germline ends came to 7 bases. The CDR3 DNA is TGTGCCAGCAGCTTAGTAGGAATCCAAGAGACCCAGTACTTC. It yields the protein CASSLVGIQETQYF.

The chain links TRBV28 to TRBJ2-7; 11 bases are a match to TRBD2. Germline values: CDR1 MDHEN, CDR2 SYDVKM. CDR3 length: 16 residues. With V trimmed by 6 bases and J by 4 bases, 11 bases remained unmatched. CDR3 protein: CASSRAGTSGRYEQYF. The CDR3 bases are TGTGCCAGCAGCCGCGCCGGGACTAGCGGCAGATACGAGCAGTACTTC.

The V and J genes are TRBV30 and TRBJ2-1; 7 bases map to TRBD1. The CDR3 totals 13 residues. After removal of 2 bases from V and 5 bases from J, the junction contained 3 bases not matched to a gene. The germline V gene has CDR1 GTSNPN and CDR2 SVGIG (reference sequence). This CDR3 reads CAWSRGLNNEQFF. The DNA of the CDR3 is TGTGCCTGGAGTAGGGGGCTAAACAATGAGCAGTTCTTC.

This rearrangement joins TRBV7-9 to TRBJ2-1; 8 nucleotides agree with TRBD2. This CDR3 region has 16 residues. V was clipped by 6 bases and J by 9 bases; unmatched bases: 16. CDR1 and CDR2 from the germline V gene are SEHNR and FQNEAQ (reference sequence). As DNA, the CDR3 is TGTGCCAGCAGTCCCTACGGCTCTAGCGGGCGCGGTGAGCAGTTCTTC. Residues: CASSPYGSSGRGEQFF.

The rearrangement uses TRBV18 and TRBJ1-2; weak D call: TRBD1 (6 bases). CDR1 is KGHSH and CDR2 is LQKENI in the germline V gene. Trimming removed 2 bases at V and 0 bases at J, with 13 bases between. The CDR3 consists of 16 residues. DNA for the CDR3: TGTGCCAGCTCACCAAGTTCGGCAGGGGCTAACTATGGCTACACCTTC. It yields the protein CASSPSSAGANYGYTF.

This chain links TRBV24-1 with TRBJ2-3, with 7 bases aligning to TRBD1. This CDR3 is 15 amino acids long. Germline CDR1 and CDR2: KGHDR and SFDVKD. With V trimmed by 4 bases and J by 3 bases, 6 bases remained unmatched. The CDR3 DNA sequence: TGTGCCACCAGTGAAACCGGGACAGTAACAGATACGCAGTATTTT. This gives the protein CATSETGTVTDTQYF.

CDR3 sequence (DNA): TGTGCCAGCAGTTACTCCGTGACAGGGGCTGGAAACACCATATATTTT. Encoded protein: CASSYSVTGAGNTIYF. The chain couples TRBV6-8 to TRBJ1-3; 8 bases are shared with TRBD1. Unmatched junction bases numbered 3, after V lost 0 bases and J lost 2 bases. The CDR3 sequence is 16 residues long. CDR1 and CDR2 (germline): MNHGY, SAAAGT.

The genes are TRBV27 and TRBJ1-5; TRBD1 matches at 7 bases. Germline assignment: CDR1 MNHEY and CDR2 SMNVEV (reference sequence). The CDR3 runs 19 residues. V trimming: 3 bases; J trimming: 6 bases; junction bases outside the gene matches: 20. CDR3 sequence (DNA): TGTGCCAGCAGTTTTAGGACCCAGGGACAGCCGTCTGGATTTCAGCCCCAGCATTTT. This translates into CASSFRTQGQPSGFQPQHF.

J is TRBJ1-2 and V is TRBV3-1 (or the pseudogene TRBV3-2); no clear D. V was cut by 3 bases and J by 5 bases, with 19 bases left in between. Germline values: CDR1 LGHDT, CDR2 YNNKEL (reference sequence). This CDR3 spans 16 amino acids. The CDR3 region has the DNA TGTGCCAGCAGCCATGGCATCGGGGTAGATAAGTATGGCTACACCTTC. It yields the protein CASSHGIGVDKYGYTF.

The rearrangement links TRBV24-1 to TRBJ2-7; 9 nucleotides line up with TRBD1. Germline V gene data show CDR1 as KGHDR and CDR2 as SFDVKD. The CDR3 is 14 residues long. Unmatched junction bases numbered 9, after V lost 10 bases and J lost 3 bases. The chain's CDR3 is CATVPRDRDYEQYF. CDR3 DNA: TGTGCCACGGTACCGCGGGACAGGGACTACGAGCAGTACTTC.

This clone appeared a single time. The chain uses TRBV7-2 and TRBJ2-5; D is unresolved. The CDR3 totals 13 residues. Germline V gene sequence: CDR1 SGHTA, CDR2 FQGNSA. The V end lost 5 bases, the J end lost 5 bases, and 12 bases lay between the germline ends. This CDR3 reads CASSVWRLETQYF. The CDR3 nucleotides read TGTGCCAGCAGCGTATGGCGGCTGGAGACCCAGTACTTC.

This clone ranks as large. The rearrangement joins TRBV21-1 to TRBJ1-5. TRBV21-1 is a recognized pseudogene. The CDR3 spans 13 residues. CDR3 protein: CASTPVAGWPQHF. CDR3 coding DNA: TGTGCCAGCACCCCCGTGGCGGGGTGGCCCCAGCATTTT.

The chain joins TRBV28 to TRBJ1-5; D ambiguous. The CDR3 runs 13 residues. Trimming stripped 8 bases from V and 4 bases from J, with 12 bases between. Germline V gene lookup returns CDR1 MDHEN and CDR2 SYDVKM. Here the CDR3 DNA reads TGTGCCAGCCATGCCCAGCTTAATCAGCCCCAGCATTTT. Protein: CASHAQLNQPQHF. The whole variable domain, remainder taken from reference TRBV28 and TRBJ1-5, is DVKVTQSSRYLVKRTGEKVFLECVQDMDHENMFWYRQDPGLGLRLIYFSYDVKMKEKGDIPEGYSVSREKKERFSLILESASTNQTSMYLCASHAQLNQPQHFGDGTRLSIL.

The rearrangement links TRBV4-1 to TRBJ1-2; D is ambiguous. V was shortened by 1 base and J by 0 bases, with 12 bases between the two germline ends. This CDR3 has 16 residues. Per the germline V gene, CDR1 is MGHRA and CDR2 is YSYEKL. CDR3 in DNA: TGCGCCAGCAGCCAAGTGAGGGCAGCACCTAACTATGGCTACACCTTC. Protein: CASSQVRAAPNYGYTF.

V gene TRBV2 combines with J gene TRBJ2-1; the match to TRBD2 covers 9 bases. The length of the CDR3 is 15 residues. The J segment lost 5 bases and the V segment lost 3 bases, leaving 5 bases of the junction unmatched. Germline V gene lookup returns CDR1 SNHLY and CDR2 FYNNEI. The CDR3 spells CASSEDLAGNNEQFF. The CDR3 nucleotides are TGTGCCAGCAGTGAGGATCTAGCGGGGAACAATGAGCAGTTCTTC.

The chain uses TRBV18 and TRBJ2-1; TRBD2 is a possible D gene (6 bases). There are 14 residues in the CDR3. The germline gives CDR1 KGHSH, CDR2 LQKENI. The germline V and J ends were trimmed by 6 bases and 8 bases, with 17 bases remaining between them. The CDR3 protein is CASSLGVTGDEQFF. In nucleotides, the CDR3 is TGTGCCAGCTCTCTCGGGGTTACGGGGGATGAGCAGTTCTTC.

This rearrangement joins TRBV12-5 to TRBJ2-1; D may be TRBD2 (6 bases). Germline assignment: CDR1 LGHNT and CDR2 FRNRAP. V dropped 7 bases and J dropped 4 bases, with 8 bases sitting between them. The CDR3 contains 12 residues. CDR3 amino acids: CASERVYNEQFF. CDR3 bases: TGTGCTAGTGAGCGGGTTTACAATGAGCAGTTCTTC.

The chain couples TRBV24-1 to TRBJ1-5, with TRBD1 matching over 8 bases. This CDR3 has 13 residues. V was clipped by 12 bases and J by 5 bases; unmatched bases: 8. The V gene's germline CDR1 is KGHDR and CDR2 SFDVKD. CDR3 amino acids: CAPPGQEHQPQHF. CDR3 coding DNA: TGTGCCCCACCGGGACAGGAGCATCAGCCCCAGCATTTT.

V is TRBV6-5 and J is TRBJ1-3, with unresolved D. In germline, CDR1 is MNHEY, CDR2 SVGAGI. Trimming removed 8 bases from V and 2 bases from J, with 7 bases in between. The CDR3 is made up of 12 amino acids. The CDR3 spells CASQVAGNTIYF. For the CDR3, the DNA is TGTGCCAGCCAGGTTGCTGGAAACACCATATATTTT.

This chain links TRBV2 with TRBJ1-2, with a tentative D call TRBD1 (6 bases). V lost 4 bases, J lost 3 bases, and 9 bases lay in between. CDR3 size: 13 residues. CDR1 is SNHLY and CDR2 is FYNNEI in the germline V gene. The DNA of the CDR3 is TGTGCCAGCAGTGGACAGGTCGACTATGGCTACACCTTC. This translates into CASSGQVDYGYTF.